This T cell receptor beta chain was obtained from a study of brain T cells in children with intractable seizures. The CDR3 loop spans 15 amino acids. Germline V gene sequence: CDR1 LGHDT, CDR2 YNNKEL (reference sequence). V lost 1 base and J 2 bases, leaving 11 bases between the germline ends. Time point given: blood from clinic visit 5 months post-surgery; TSC patient then seizure free. Clones were sequenced by immunoSEQ multiplex PCR, and TCRdb holds only the in-frame ones, with some missing. The repertoire holds hundreds of thousands of clones, with 93% as singletons. The chain carries TRBV3-1 (or the pseudogene TRBV3-2) and TRBJ1-1; maybe TRBD1 (5 bases). The sample was peripheral blood, taken roughly 5 months after surgery. The sequence was collected from a boy younger than two with tuberous sclerosis and intractable seizures. The CDR3 sequence: CASSQGLTVNTEAFF. DNA for the CDR3: TGTGCCAGCAGCCAAGGCTTGACAGTTAACACTGAAGCTTTCTTT.